This T cell receptor (beta chain) was profiled in a study of beta chain features in type 1 diabetes (dated by TCRdb to between 2017 and 2018). Describing the broader study: Mean age, gender distribution, total cell number and subset yield were not different between patients and healthy donors. Regulatory and stem cell-like memory subsets were isolated from only 8 patients and roughly 8 healthy donors, whereas naive and central memory subsets came from all 30 or so donors. A total of roughly 99,000,000 sorted cells were examined across all samples, and the number of cells per subset was strongly correlated with RNA yield. In the study, TCRB repertoires of sorted circulating CD4+ T cell subsets from recently diagnosed type 1 diabetes patients were compared with those of matched healthy donors. Study-wide conclusions, independent of this receptor: PCR might favor shorter templates, but patient and control samples were amplified and corrected together, so any skew would affect both groups equally. In all four CD4+ subsets, TCRB CDR3 length was moderately but significantly shorter in type 1 diabetes patients. Only small numbers of individuals were included in the HLA sub-analyses, which left unresolved whether HLA type had any influence on TCRB rearrangement. Patients with type 1 diabetes made fewer insertions and deleted more nucleotides at VDJ recombination sites, implying thymic rearrangement abnormalities. Sequencing cDNA rather than genomic DNA could over-represent highly expressing activated cells, although activation and CD3 levels did not differ between groups. Naive, central memory and regulatory TCRB repertoires appeared to be more similar among patients than among healthy donors.

The entire isolated RNA was reverse transcribed using the High Capacity cDNA Reverse Transcription Kit, and thus expressed TCRB transcripts were sequenced. Stem cell-like memory T cell samples underwent survey-depth immunoSEQ sequencing, averaging around 1 million total reads per sample. After sorted cells were lysed in RLT buffer, RNA was extracted with DNase-treated RNeasy Micro or Mini kits, with the choice depending on cell number. To prevent cross-contamination, every cell subset was processed on its own, while patient and healthy donor samples were processed together. Using the immunoSEQ multiplex PCR, TCRB sequences were amplified from cDNA into 87-bp fragments spanning the CDR3 region. The amplicons were sequenced using the Illumina HiSeq platform. In the source study's methods: Synthetic template baselines were used to correct PCR bias computationally, reads within Hamming distance 2 were collapsed, and singletons that could not be merged were discarded. Reads were aligned against IMGT so that V, D and J genes, CDR3 length and insertions or deletions at six rearrangement sites could be assigned. Within each subset, clonotype counts were normalized to sorted cell number, after which true diversity and Gini coefficients were computed with the tcR R package. The overlap coefficient, calculated on TCRB nucleotide sequences, was used to measure repertoire sharing. What TCRdb holds here is the immuneACCESS table cut down to in-frame rearrangements. Part of the clones is not present; checked against another copy, under half of the missing clones reflect an unresolved V gene, and the others are unexplained. The DNA was the basis for D and trimming; V, J and clone size are from that table. This sample comprises 15,000 to 20,000 clones, around 50% of them detected only once. The ten largest make up approximately 0.4% of the sample.

For CDR1 and CDR2, the germline V gene lists SQVTM and ANQGSEA. At the junction V is shortened by 0 bases and J by 4 bases; bases outside the gene matches: 17. The CDR3 starts with the cysteine, ends with the phenylalanine, and has 18 residues. Kept here is only the CDR3 DNA, which spans 54 bases and is read in frame from base 1. A single peripheral blood draw of around 120 mL on average was collected from each donor into heparinised tubes. Using a panel that included CD45RO, CCR7, CD25, CD127, CD95 and CD27, naive, central memory, regulatory and stem cell-like memory CD4+ T cells were sorted on a BD FACSAria II. All sorted populations exceeded 98% purity. PBMCs were isolated immediately by Lymphoprep density gradient centrifugation and stained directly without culture. So that batch effects would be minimized, each experiment stained and sorted samples in pairs, pairing one healthy donor with one patient.

This clone was counted between two and nine times. No cognate antigen has been identified for it. There are no base qualities to consult, and no much larger clone falls within one base. The sequencing input was stem cell memory CD4+ T cells from blood. The meaning of the sample's cell subset or site label: stem cell-like memory CD4+ T cells. This clonotype was obtained from a man younger than 35 in good health. This receptor chain uses TRBV29-1 and TRBJ1-2; 7 middle bases align to TRBD1. The nucleotides read TGCAGCGTTGAAGATTTCGAAGGGGGCGTTCGACGCGCCTATGGCTACACCTTC. The resulting protein is CSVEDFEGGVRRAYGYTF. Reference TRBV29-1 and TRBJ1-2 genes cover what lies past the CDR3, so the full variable domain is SAVISQKPSRDICQRGTSLTIQCQVDSQVTMMFWYRQQPGQSLTLIATANQGSEATYESGFVIDKFPISRPNLTFSTLTVSNMSPEDSSIYLCSVEDFEGGVRRAYGYTFGSGTRLTVV.